The 18 T cell receptor beta chains below all came from one sample that was sequenced in a study of response to subunit inactivated influenza vaccine. TCRdb ran MiXCR on the RT-PCR reads and lists one entry per CDR3 protein. The sample includes roughly 760,000 distinct CDR3 sequences, roughly 20% of them seen just once. The sequences come from PBMCs from blood, collected about 5 days after vaccination. The receptors shown here come from a man aged 50 to 60 who received an inactivated influenza vaccine.

This clonotype was seen more than once but under ten times. This chain uses TRBV6-2 or TRBV6-3 with TRBJ2-6; TRBD2 matches at 11 bases. J lost 3 bases, V lost 5 bases, and 6 bases had no gene match. Germline CDR1 is MNHEY and CDR2 is SVGEGT. The CDR3 totals 17 residues. This CDR3 reads CASSPLAGDLGANVLTF. Written as DNA, the CDR3 is TGTGCCAGCAGTCCACTAGCGGGGGACCTTGGGGCCAACGTCCTGACTTTC.

The V and J genes are TRBV4-1 and TRBJ1-4; no clear D gene. The germline V gene encodes CDR1 MGHRA and CDR2 YSYEKL. Trimming left V 0 bases short and J 2 bases short, with 13 bases between. This CDR3 is 17 amino acids long. The CDR3 here is CASSQDERSGTNEKLFF. The CDR3 DNA is TGCGCCAGCAGCCAAGATGAAAGGTCGGGGACTAATGAAAAACTGTTTTTT.

This clonotype was seen a handful of times. This sequence joins TRBV5-1 and TRBJ2-2; D call uncertain. This CDR3 comprises 15 residues. V was shortened by 0 bases and J by 0 bases, with 6 bases between the two germline ends. Germline assignment: CDR1 SGHRS and CDR2 YFSETQ. The CDR3 is CASSLETPNTGELFF. Written as DNA, the CDR3 is TGCGCCAGCAGCTTGGAGACACCGAACACCGGGGAGCTGTTTTTT.

In its sample, this clonotype was seen a few times. The chain employs TRBV29-1 and TRBJ2-5; the D gene is possibly TRBD1 (6 bases). Between the trimmed V and J ends, which lost 7 bases and 1 base, there was a span of 13 bases. CDR3 length: 13 residues. Germline loops: CDR1 SQVTM, CDR2 ANQGSEA. CDR3 DNA: TGCAGCGACTCCGGACAGCTCCAAGAGACCCAGTACTTC. Residues: CSDSGQLQETQYF. The complete variable domain, with remaining parts taken from reference TRBV29-1 and TRBJ2-5, reads SAVISQKPSRDICQRGTSLTIQCQVDSQVTMMFWYRQQPGQSLTLIATANQGSEATYESGFVIDKFPISRPNLTFSTLTVSNMSPEDSSIYLCSDSGQLQETQYFGPGTRLLVL.

The rearrangement uses TRBV11-1 and TRBJ1-1; no definite D call. The CDR3 contains 14 residues. Germline CDR1 and CDR2: SGHAT and FQDESV (reference sequence). Trimming took 6 bases from V and 0 from J, leaving 11 bases between them. CDR3 protein: CASSPEVMNTEAFF. As DNA, the CDR3 is TGTGCCAGCAGTCCAGAAGTCATGAACACTGAAGCTTTCTTT.

V is TRBV5-1 and J is TRBJ2-1; TRBD2 might be the D (6 bases). V lost 6 bases, J lost 0 bases, and 16 bases lay in between. Germline CDR1 is SGHRS and CDR2 is YFSETQ. The CDR3 sequence is 16 residues long. The CDR3 sequence: CASNNEAGSSYNEQFF. CDR3 DNA sequence: TGCGCCAGCAATAACGAAGCGGGCAGCTCCTACAATGAGCAGTTCTTC.

The count of this clonotype is one. The chain is built from TRBV5-1 and TRBJ2-5, with a possible D match to TRBD1 (5 bases). The CDR3 spans 15 residues. The V and J ends lost 1 base and 5 bases respectively, with 15 bases between them. Germline lookup yields CDR1 SGHRS and CDR2 YFSETQ. CDR3 DNA: TGCGCCAGCAGCTTGTCAGGGAATAGTATGGAGACCCAGTACTTC. Residues: CASSLSGNSMETQYF.

CDR3: CASSQDFRTSYEQYF. The CDR3 DNA reads as TGTGCCAGCAGCCAAGATTTTAGGACTTCATACGAGCAGTACTTC. This rearrangement joins TRBV4-2 to TRBJ2-7, with D possibly TRBD2 on 5 matching bases. V lost 0 bases and J 4 bases, leaving 13 bases between the germline ends. The CDR3 loop spans 15 amino acids. Germline loops: CDR1 LGHNA, CDR2 YNFKEQ.

The chain has TRBV27 and TRBJ2-2; 12 positions agree with TRBD2. The V and J ends lost 5 bases and 7 bases, in that order; junction bases with no gene match: 5. The CDR3 covers 15 residues. The germline gives CDR1 MNHEY, CDR2 SMNVEV (reference sequence). The CDR3 sequence: CASSPGTSGFGELFF. The CDR3 DNA is TGTGCCAGCAGTCCCGGGACTAGCGGGTTCGGGGAGCTGTTTTTT.

Many counts were recorded for this clonotype. The chain joins TRBV12-3 or TRBV12-4 to TRBJ1-5; unclear D gene. With 6 bases removed from V and 5 bases from J, the gap between germline ends came to 14 bases. The CDR3 loop spans 14 amino acids. In nucleotides, the CDR3 is TGTGCCAGCAGCCCTGCCCCTCGGGATCAGCCCCAGCATTTT. Translated, it gives CASSPAPRDQPQHF.

At least ten counts were recorded for this clonotype. The rearrangement joins TRBV5-6 to TRBJ1-3; no clear D. V shed 1 base and J shed 0 bases, with 5 bases lying between them. This CDR3 has 14 amino acids. Germline values: CDR1 SGHDT, CDR2 YYEEEE. CDR3 sequence (DNA): TGTGCCAGCAGCTTGTACGGCTCTGGAAACACCATATATTTT. Its translation: CASSLYGSGNTIYF.

V and J are TRBV4-3 and TRBJ2-5; D ambiguous. Germline values: CDR1 LGHNA, CDR2 YSLEER. CDR3 size: 17 residues. Trimming removed 1 base at V and 3 bases at J, with 18 bases between. CDR3 region: CASSQVLGRGTEETQYF. In DNA form, the CDR3 reads TGCGCCAGCAGCCAAGTTTTGGGAAGAGGAACTGAAGAGACCCAGTACTTC.

Here the CDR3 reads CATSDPIRITGELFF. The CDR3, as DNA: TGTGCCACCAGTGACCCAATCAGGATAACCGGGGAGCTGTTTTTT. The chain couples TRBV24-1 to TRBJ2-2, with unresolved D. The germline V and J ends were trimmed by 4 bases and 5 bases, with 13 bases remaining between them. Germline loops: CDR1 KGHDR, CDR2 SFDVKD. The CDR3 sequence is 15 residues long.

The rearrangement uses TRBV20-1 and TRBJ2-1; TRBD2 matches 9 bases. With 0 bases clipped from V and 5 bases from J, the junction kept 8 bases outside the gene matches. CDR3 size: 16 residues. Per germline, CDR1 DFQATT and CDR2 SNEGSKA (reference sequence). CDR3 in amino acids: CSARDPGGRVNNEQFF. The CDR3 DNA reads as TGCAGTGCTAGAGATCCTGGCGGGAGGGTAAACAATGAGCAGTTCTTC.

V is TRBV9 and J is TRBJ2-2; 11 positions match TRBD2. Per germline, CDR1 SGDLS and CDR2 YYNGEE. The V gene end was trimmed by 3 bases and the J gene end by 7 bases; junction bases not matched to a gene: 17. CDR3 length equals 19 residues. The CDR3 sequence is CASSARRGLAGGSSGELFF. CDR3 bases: TGTGCCAGCAGCGCCCGGAGGGGTCTAGCGGGAGGATCCAGCGGGGAGCTGTTTTTT.

This clonotype was seen repeatedly, ten times or more. V and J are TRBV27 and TRBJ1-5; the D gene is possibly TRBD1 (6 bases). Germline CDR1 is MNHEY and CDR2 is SMNVEV (reference sequence). Trimming pared 5 bases from V and 3 bases from J, leaving 11 bases between. CDR3 length: 14 amino acids. The CDR3: CASSSGQNNQPQHF. The CDR3 DNA reads as TGTGCCAGCAGTAGTGGACAGAACAATCAGCCCCAGCATTTT.

The rearrangement joins TRBV6-5 to TRBJ2-2; tentative D call: TRBD2 (5 bases). V was trimmed by 3 bases and J by 7 bases, leaving 15 bases between them. The length of the CDR3 is 15 residues. Germline V lookup: CDR1 MNHEY, CDR2 SVGAGI. The CDR3 protein is CASSYPGYGDGELFF. The DNA for the CDR3 is TGTGCCAGCAGTTATCCGGGATATGGGGACGGGGAGCTGTTTTTT.

This clonotype has a handful of counts. The genes are TRBV5-1 and TRBJ1-1; D unclear. Trimming left V 5 bases short and J 0 bases short, with 11 bases between. From germline, CDR1 is SGHRS and CDR2 YFSETQ. This CDR3 comprises 14 residues. The CDR3 sequence is CASRPSTMNTEAFF. The CDR3 nucleotides read TGCGCCAGCAGGCCGTCGACCATGAACACTGAAGCTTTCTTT. Variable domain in full (rest from reference TRBV5-1 and TRBJ1-1): KAGVTQTPRYLIKTRGQQVTLSCSPISGHRSVSWYQQTPGQGLQFLFEYFSETQRNKGNFPGRFSGRQFSNSRSEMNVSTLELGDSALYLCASRPSTMNTEAFFGQGTRLTVV.